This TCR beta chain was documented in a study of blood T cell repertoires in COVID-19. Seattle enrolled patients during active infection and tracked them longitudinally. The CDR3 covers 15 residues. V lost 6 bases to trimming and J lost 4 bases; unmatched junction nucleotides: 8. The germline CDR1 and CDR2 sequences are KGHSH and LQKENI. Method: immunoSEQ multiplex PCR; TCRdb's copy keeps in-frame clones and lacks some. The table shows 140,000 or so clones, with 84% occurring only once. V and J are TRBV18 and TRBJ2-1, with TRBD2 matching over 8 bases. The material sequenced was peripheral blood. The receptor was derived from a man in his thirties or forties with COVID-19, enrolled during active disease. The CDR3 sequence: CASSRREGEYNEQFF. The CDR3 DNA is TGTGCCAGCTCTCGACGGGAGGGAGAGTACAATGAGCAGTTCTTC.